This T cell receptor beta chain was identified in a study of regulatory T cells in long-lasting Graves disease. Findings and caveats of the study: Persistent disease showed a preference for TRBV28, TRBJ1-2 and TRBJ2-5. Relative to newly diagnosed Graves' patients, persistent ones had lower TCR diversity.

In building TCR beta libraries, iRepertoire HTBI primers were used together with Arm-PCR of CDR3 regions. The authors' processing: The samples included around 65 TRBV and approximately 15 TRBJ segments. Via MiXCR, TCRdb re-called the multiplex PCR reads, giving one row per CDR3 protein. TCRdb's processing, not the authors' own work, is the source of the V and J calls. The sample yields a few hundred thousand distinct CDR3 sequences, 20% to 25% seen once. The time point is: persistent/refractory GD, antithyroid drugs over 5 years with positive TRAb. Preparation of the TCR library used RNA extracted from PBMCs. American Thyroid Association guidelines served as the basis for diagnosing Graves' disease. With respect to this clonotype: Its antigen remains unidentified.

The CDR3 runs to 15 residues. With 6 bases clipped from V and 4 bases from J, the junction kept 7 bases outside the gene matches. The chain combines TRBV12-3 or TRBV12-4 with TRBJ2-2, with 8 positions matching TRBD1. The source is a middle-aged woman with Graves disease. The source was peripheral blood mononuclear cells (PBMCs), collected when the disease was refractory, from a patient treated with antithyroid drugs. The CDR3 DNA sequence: TGTGCCAGCAGCCCCCGGACAGGGAGCACCGGGGAGCTGTTTTTT. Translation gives CASSPRTGSTGELFF.